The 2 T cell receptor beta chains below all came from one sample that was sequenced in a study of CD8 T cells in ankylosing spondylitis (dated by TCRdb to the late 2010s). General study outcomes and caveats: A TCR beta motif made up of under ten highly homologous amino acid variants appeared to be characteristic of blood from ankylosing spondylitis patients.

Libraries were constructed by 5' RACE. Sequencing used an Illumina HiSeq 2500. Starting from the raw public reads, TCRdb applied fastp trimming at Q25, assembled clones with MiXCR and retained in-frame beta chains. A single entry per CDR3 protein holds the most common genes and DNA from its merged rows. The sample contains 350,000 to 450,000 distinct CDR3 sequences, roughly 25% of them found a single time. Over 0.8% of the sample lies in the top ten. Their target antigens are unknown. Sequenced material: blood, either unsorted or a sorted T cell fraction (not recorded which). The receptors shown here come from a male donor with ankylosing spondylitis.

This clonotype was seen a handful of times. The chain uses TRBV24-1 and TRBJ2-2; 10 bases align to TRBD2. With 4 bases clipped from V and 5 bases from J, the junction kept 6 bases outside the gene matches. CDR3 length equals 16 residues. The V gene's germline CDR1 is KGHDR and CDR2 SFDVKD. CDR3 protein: CATSERPGLATGELFF. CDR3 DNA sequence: TGTGCCACCAGTGAACGACCGGGACTAGCGACCGGGGAGCTGTTTTTT.

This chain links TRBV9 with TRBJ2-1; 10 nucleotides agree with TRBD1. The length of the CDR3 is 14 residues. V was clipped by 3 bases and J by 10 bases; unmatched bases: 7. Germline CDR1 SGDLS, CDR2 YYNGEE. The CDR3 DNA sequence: TGTGCCAGCAGCGACCGGGACAGGGGACGGGAGCAGTTCTTC. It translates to CASSDRDRGREQFF.